The subject of this entry is one T cell receptor (beta chain). Sequencing used immunoSEQ multiplex PCR; TCRdb keeps in-frame clones, though not all of them. The table has about 280,000 clones, 87% seen once; the top ten hold 2% to 2.5%. This specimen comes from a study of blood T cell repertoires in COVID-19. Germline assignment: CDR1 GTSNPN and CDR2 SVGIG (reference sequence). Trimming cost V 2 bases and J 3 bases; bases outside gene matches: 5. The CDR3 sequence is 15 residues long. This chain joins TRBV30 and TRBJ1-3; TRBD1 matches at 9 bases. The clonotype originates from a woman between 45 and 65 years old who had recovered from COVID-19. Sequencing used peripheral blood. CDR3 residues: CAWSRRTGVGNTIYF. The DNA of the CDR3 is TGTGCCTGGAGTCGACGGACAGGGGTTGGAAACACCATATATTTT. Full variable domain (remainder filled in from reference TRBV30 and TRBJ1-3): SQTIHQWPATLVQPVGSPLSLECTVEGTSNPNLYWYRQAAGRGLQLLFYSVGIGQISSEVPQNLSASRPQDRQFILSSKKLLLSDSGFYLCAWSRRTGVGNTIYFGEGSWLTVV.